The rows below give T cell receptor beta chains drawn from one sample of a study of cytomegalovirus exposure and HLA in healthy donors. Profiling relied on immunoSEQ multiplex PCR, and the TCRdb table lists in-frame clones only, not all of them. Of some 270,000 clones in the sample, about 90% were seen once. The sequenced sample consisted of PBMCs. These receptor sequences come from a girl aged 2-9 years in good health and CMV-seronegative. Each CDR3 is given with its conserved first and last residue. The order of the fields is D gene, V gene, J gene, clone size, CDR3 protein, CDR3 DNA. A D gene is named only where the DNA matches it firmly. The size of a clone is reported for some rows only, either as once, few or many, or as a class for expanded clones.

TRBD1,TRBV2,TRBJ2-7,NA,CASRVGQITYEQYF,TGTGCCAGCAGGGTGGGACAGATAACCTACGAGCAGTACTTC
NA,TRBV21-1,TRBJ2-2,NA,CASSQDRTGELFF,TGTGCCAGCAGCCAGGACAGGACCGGGGAGCTGTTTTTT
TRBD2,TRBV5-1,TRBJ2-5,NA,CASSTREVSGRETQYF,TGCGCCAGCAGCACCAGGGAAGTTAGCGGGAGGGAGACCCAGTACTTC
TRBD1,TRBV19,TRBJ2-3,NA,CASSTGTADTQYF,TGTGCCAGTAGTACAGGGACAGCAGATACGCAGTATTTT
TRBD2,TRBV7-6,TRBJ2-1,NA,CASSVGTSRYEQFF,TGTGCCAGCAGCGTTGGGACTAGCCGATATGAGCAGTTCTTC
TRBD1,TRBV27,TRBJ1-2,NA,CASSSRDRVYGYTF,TGTGCCAGCAGTTCCCGGGACAGGGTCTATGGCTACACCTTC
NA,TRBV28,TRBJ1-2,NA,CASSPGPLAYGYTF,TGTGCCAGCAGTCCGGGTCCCCTGGCCTATGGCTACACCTTC
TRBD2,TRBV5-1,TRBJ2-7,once,CASSAGLAAAYEQYF,TGCGCCAGCAGCGCAGGACTAGCCGCCGCCTACGAGCAGTACTTC
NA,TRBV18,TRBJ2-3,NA,CASSPEAIFTDTQYF,TGTGCCAGCTCACCAGAAGCCATATTCACAGATACGCAGTATTTT
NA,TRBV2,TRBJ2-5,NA,CASSEFGETQYF,TGTGCCAGCAGTGAATTCGGAGAGACCCAGTACTTC
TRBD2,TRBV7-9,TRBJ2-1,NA,CASSLVLERGGRYNEQFF,TGTGCCAGCAGCTTAGTCTTAGAGCGGGGGGGCCGGTACAATGAGCAGTTCTTC
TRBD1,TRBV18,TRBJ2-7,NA,CASSLQGATYEQYF,TGTGCCAGCTCACTTCAGGGGGCTACCTACGAGCAGTACTTC
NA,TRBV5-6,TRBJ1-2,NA,CASSLPGWPYGYTF,TGTGCCAGCAGCTTGCCGGGTTGGCCTTATGGCTACACCTTC
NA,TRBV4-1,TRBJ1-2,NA,CASSQGQTYGYTF,TGCGCCAGCAGCCAAGGACAGACCTATGGCTACACCTTC
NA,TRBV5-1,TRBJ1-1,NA,CASSLKGISMNTEAFF,TGCGCCAGCAGCTTGAAGGGGATTTCAATGAACACTGAAGCTTTCTTT
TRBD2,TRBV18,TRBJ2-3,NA,CASSPLQGGSTDTQYF,TGTGCCAGCTCACCATTGCAGGGAGGGAGCACAGATACGCAGTATTTT
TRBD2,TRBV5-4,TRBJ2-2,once,CASNSRGGGGPDTGELFF,TGTGCCAGCAATTCACGGGGCGGGGGAGGGCCTGACACCGGGGAGCTGTTTTTT
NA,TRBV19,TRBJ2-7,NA,CASRNDRSSYEQYF,TGTGCCAGTAGAAATGACAGGAGCTCCTACGAGCAGTACTTC
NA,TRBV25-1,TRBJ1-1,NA,CASSFGGRAFF,TGTGCCAGCAGTTTTGGAGGCCGAGCTTTCTTT
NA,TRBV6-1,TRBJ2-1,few,CASSEILARGSEQFF,TGTGCCAGCAGTGAAATTCTAGCCCGGGGTTCTGAGCAGTTCTTC
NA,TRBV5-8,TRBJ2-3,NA,CASSLRSSLDTQYF,TGTGCCAGCAGCTTGAGGTCTAGTCTAGATACGCAGTATTTT
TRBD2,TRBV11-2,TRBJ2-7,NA,CASSRTSGGRNHYEQYF,TGTGCCAGCAGTCGCACTAGCGGGGGGCGGAACCACTACGAGCAGTACTTC
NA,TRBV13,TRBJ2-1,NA,CASSLRGRFNEQFF,TGTGCCAGCAGCTTGCGGGGGCGCTTCAATGAGCAGTTCTTC
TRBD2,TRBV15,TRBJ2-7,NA,CATSRVGGGAYEQYF,TGTGCCACCAGCAGAGTGGGCGGGGGAGCCTACGAGCAGTACTTC
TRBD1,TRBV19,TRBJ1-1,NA,CASSIAGGTMTEAFF,TGTGCCAGTAGTATTGCAGGGGGAACGATGACTGAAGCTTTCTTT
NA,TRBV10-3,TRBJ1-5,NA,CAIGEIGNQPQHF,TGTGCCATAGGGGAAATTGGCAATCAGCCCCAGCATTTT
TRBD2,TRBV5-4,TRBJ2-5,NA,CASSSPGLAGGFQETQYF,TGTGCCAGCAGCTCCCCGGGACTAGCGGGGGGTTTCCAAGAGACCCAGTACTTC
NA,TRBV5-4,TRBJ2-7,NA,CASTRAQATPYEQYF,TGTGCCAGCACCAGGGCCCAGGCTACCCCCTACGAGCAGTACTTC
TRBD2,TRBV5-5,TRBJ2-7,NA,CASSLAGELYEQYF,TGTGCCAGCAGCTTAGCGGGGGAGCTCTACGAGCAGTACTTC
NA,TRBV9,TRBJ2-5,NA,CASSVGGTGQETQYF,TGTGCCAGCAGCGTGGGGGGGACAGGCCAAGAGACCCAGTACTTC
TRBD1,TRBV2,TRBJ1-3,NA,CASESRGASGNTIYF,TGTGCCAGCGAGTCCAGGGGGGCATCTGGAAACACCATATATTTT
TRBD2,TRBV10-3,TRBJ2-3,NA,CAIREGISGTSSTDTQYF,TGTGCCATCAGGGAGGGAATTAGCGGGACGAGTAGCACAGATACGCAGTATTTT
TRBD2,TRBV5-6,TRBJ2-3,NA,CASSSSSGGRNTQYF,TGTGCCAGCAGCTCTTCTAGCGGGGGGAGGAATACGCAGTATTTT
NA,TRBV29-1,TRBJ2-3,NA,CSVDAAAFSTDTQYF,TGCAGCGTTGACGCCGCGGCCTTTAGCACAGATACGCAGTATTTT
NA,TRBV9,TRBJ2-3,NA,CASSVDSHPTDTQYF,TGTGCCAGCAGCGTAGATAGCCACCCCACAGATACGCAGTATTTT
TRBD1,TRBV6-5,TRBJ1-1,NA,CASSSDRVFYTEAFF,TGTGCCAGCAGCTCGGACAGGGTTTTTTACACTGAAGCTTTCTTT
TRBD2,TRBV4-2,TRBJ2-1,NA,CASSQPGLAGDYNEQFF,TGTGCCAGCAGCCAACCGGGACTAGCGGGAGATTACAATGAGCAGTTCTTC
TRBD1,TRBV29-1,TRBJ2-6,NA,CSVTGQGASGANVLTF,TGCAGCGTTACTGGACAGGGGGCCTCTGGGGCCAACGTCCTGACTTTC
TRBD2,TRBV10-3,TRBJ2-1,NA,CAIMAGDQSYNEQFF,TGTGCCATCATGGCGGGAGATCAGTCCTACAATGAGCAGTTCTTC
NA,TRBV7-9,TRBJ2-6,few,CASSLAVSPSGANVLTF,TGTGCCAGCAGCTTAGCGGTAAGCCCCTCTGGGGCCAACGTCCTGACTTTC
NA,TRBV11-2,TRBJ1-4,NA,CASSLSTGGLLFF,TGTGCCAGCAGCTTGTCCACCGGTGGGCTACTGTTTTTT
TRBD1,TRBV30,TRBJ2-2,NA,CAWSGGTVHTNTGELFF,TGTGCCTGGAGTGGAGGGACAGTCCATACGAACACCGGGGAGCTGTTTTTT
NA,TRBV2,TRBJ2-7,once,CASRAGSISYEQYF,TGTGCCAGCAGAGCCGGGTCGATCTCCTACGAGCAGTACTTC
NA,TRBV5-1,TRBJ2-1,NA,CASSGRAYNEQFF,TGCGCCAGCTCCGGGCGGGCCTACAATGAGCAGTTCTTC
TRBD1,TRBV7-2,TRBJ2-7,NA,CASSLPPGQGYEQYF,TGTGCCAGCAGCTTACCTCCGGGACAGGGCTACGAGCAGTACTTC
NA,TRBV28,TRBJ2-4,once,CASSYPTGGNGENIQYF,TGTGCCAGCAGTTACCCGACCGGGGGAAATGGAGAAAACATTCAGTACTTC
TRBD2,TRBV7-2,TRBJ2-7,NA,CASSLGAGEGYEQYF,TGTGCCAGCAGCTTAGGAGCGGGAGAAGGCTACGAGCAGTACTTC
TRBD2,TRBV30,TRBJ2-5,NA,CAWSVGTSGGETQYF,TGTGCCTGGAGTGTAGGGACTAGCGGGGGGGAGACCCAGTACTTC
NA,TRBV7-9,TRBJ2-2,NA,CASSLLTSTGELFF,TGTGCCAGCAGCCTACTAACCAGCACCGGGGAGCTGTTTTTT
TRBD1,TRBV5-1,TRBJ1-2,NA,CASSSGTGYNLYGYTF,TGCGCCAGCAGCTCCGGGACAGGGTACAACCTCTATGGCTACACCTTC
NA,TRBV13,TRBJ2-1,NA,CASSLVQGGPSEQFF,TGTGCCAGCAGCTTAGTTCAGGGGGGTCCCTCTGAGCAGTTCTTC
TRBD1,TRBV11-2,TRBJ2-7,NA,CASSRTGQAGEQYF,TGTGCCAGCAGCCGCACAGGACAGGCGGGCGAGCAGTACTTC
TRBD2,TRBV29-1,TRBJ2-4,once,CSVAETSGRVPF,TGCAGCGTTGCGGAGACTAGCGGGAGGGTCCCCTTC
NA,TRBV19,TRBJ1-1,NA,CASSRRGTEAFF,TGTGCCAGTAGCCGGCGGGGGACTGAAGCTTTCTTT
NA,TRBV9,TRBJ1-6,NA,CASSAHSGTYNSPLHF,TGTGCCAGCAGCGCCCACTCGGGGACCTATAATTCACCCCTCCACTTT
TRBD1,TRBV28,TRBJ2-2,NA,CASSERDRGYTGELFF,TGTGCCAGCAGTGAGCGGGACAGGGGGTACACCGGGGAGCTGTTTTTT
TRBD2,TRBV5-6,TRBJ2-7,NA,CASRPVRVAGGSYEQYF,TGTGCCAGCAGGCCCGTCCGGGTAGCGGGAGGTTCCTACGAGCAGTACTTC
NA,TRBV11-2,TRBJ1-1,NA,CASSLPSRGGGKNTEAFF,TGTGCCAGCAGCTTACCCTCCCGAGGGGGGGGGAAGAACACTGAAGCTTTCTTT
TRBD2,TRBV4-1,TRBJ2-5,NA,CASSQDISGGGAQYF,TGCGCCAGCAGCCAAGATATAAGCGGGGGAGGGGCCCAGTACTTC